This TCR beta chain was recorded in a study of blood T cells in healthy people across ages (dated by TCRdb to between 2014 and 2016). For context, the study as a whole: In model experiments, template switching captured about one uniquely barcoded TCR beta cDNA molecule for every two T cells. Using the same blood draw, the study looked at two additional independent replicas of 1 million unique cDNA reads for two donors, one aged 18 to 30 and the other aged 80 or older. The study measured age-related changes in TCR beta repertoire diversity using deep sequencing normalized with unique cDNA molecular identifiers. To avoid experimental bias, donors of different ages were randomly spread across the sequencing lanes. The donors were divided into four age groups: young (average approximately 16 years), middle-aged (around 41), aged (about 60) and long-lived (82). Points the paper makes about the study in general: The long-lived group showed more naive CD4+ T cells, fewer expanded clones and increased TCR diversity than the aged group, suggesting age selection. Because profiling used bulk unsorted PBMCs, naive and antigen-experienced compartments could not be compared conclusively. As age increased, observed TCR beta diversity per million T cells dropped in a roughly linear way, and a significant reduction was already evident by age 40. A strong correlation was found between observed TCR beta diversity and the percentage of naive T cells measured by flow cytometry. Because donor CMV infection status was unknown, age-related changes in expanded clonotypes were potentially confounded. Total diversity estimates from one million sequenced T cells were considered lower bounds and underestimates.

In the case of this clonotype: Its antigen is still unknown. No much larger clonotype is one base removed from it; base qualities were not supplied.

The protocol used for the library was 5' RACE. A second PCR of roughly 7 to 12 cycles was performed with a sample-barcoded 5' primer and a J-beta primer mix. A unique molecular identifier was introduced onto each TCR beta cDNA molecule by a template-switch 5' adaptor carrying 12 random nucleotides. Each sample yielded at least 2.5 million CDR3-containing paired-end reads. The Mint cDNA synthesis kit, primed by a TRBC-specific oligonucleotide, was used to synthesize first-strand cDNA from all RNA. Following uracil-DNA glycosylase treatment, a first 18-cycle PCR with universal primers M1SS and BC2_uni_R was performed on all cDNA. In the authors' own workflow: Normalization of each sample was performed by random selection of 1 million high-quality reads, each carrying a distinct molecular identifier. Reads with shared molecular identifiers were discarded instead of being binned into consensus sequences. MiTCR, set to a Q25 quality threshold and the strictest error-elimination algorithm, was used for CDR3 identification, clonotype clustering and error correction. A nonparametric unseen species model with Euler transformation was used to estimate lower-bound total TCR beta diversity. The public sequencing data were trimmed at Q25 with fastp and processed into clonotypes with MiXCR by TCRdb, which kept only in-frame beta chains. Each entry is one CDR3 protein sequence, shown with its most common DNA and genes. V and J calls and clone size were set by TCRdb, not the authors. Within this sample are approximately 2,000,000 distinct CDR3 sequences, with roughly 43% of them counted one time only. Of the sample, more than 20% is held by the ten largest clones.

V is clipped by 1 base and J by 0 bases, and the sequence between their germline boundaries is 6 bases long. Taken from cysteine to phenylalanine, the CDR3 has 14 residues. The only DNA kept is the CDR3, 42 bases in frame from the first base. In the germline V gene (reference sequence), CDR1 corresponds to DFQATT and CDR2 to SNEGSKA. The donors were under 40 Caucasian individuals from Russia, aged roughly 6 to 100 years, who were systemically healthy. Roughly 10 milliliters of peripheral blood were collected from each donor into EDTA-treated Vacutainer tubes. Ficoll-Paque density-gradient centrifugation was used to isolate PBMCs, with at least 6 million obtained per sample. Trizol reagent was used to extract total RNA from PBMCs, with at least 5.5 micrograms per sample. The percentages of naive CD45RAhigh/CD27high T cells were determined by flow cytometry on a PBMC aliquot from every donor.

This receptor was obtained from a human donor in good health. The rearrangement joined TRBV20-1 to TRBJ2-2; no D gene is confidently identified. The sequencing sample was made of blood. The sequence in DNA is TGCAGTGCTAGAGGGGTCCCGAACACCGGGGAGCTGTTTTTT. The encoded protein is CSARGVPNTGELFF.